These 17 T cell receptor beta chains were sequenced from one sample in a study of blood T cell repertoires in COVID-19. Libraries were prepared by immunoSEQ multiplex PCR; TCRdb keeps only in-frame clonotypes and omits some of them. This sample carries under 250,000 clones, 85% of them seen once, and the ten largest clones take 4% to 6%. Sequenced input: peripheral blood. The source is a man aged 45 to 65 with COVID-19, enrolled during active disease.

The genes are TRBV7-8 and TRBJ2-7, with 8 nucleotides matching TRBD1. Germline lookup yields CDR1 SGHVS and CDR2 FQNEAQ. V shed 5 bases and J 3 bases; nucleotides not matched to a gene: 9. The CDR3 covers 15 residues. The CDR3, as DNA: TGTGCCAGCAGCGTCACAGGACAGGGAAACTACGAGCAGTACTTC. Protein: CASSVTGQGNYEQYF.

V usage is TRBV7-9 and J usage is TRBJ1-4; 12 positions match TRBD1. Trimming at V came to 1 base and at J to 4 bases, leaving 7 bases not matched to a gene. Germline assignment: CDR1 SEHNR and CDR2 FQNEAQ (reference sequence). This CDR3 comprises 18 residues. This CDR3 is CASSLVGTGGAFNEKLFF. In DNA form, the CDR3 reads TGTGCCAGCAGCTTAGTGGGGACAGGGGGCGCGTTTAATGAAAAACTGTTTTTT. Together with reference TRBV7-9 and TRBJ1-4, the CDR3 gives the full variable domain: DTGVSQNPRHKITKRGQNVTFRCDPISEHNRLYWYRQTLGQGPEFLTYFQNEAQLEKSRLLSDRFSAERPKGSFSTLEIQRTEQGDSAMYLCASSLVGTGGAFNEKLFFGSGTQLSVL.

The genes are TRBV27 and TRBJ1-1; 7 bases map to TRBD1. J was trimmed by 1 base and V by 3 bases; bases with no gene match: 5. Germline CDR1 reads MNHEY; CDR2 reads SMNVEV (reference sequence). The CDR3 consists of 15 residues. CDR3 amino acids: CASSFRQGQNTEAFF. The CDR3 DNA reads TGTGCCAGCAGTTTTCGACAGGGTCAGAACACTGAAGCTTTCTTT.

This clone was seen once. V gene TRBV5-1 combines with J gene TRBJ1-3; a weak D match, TRBD1 (5 bases). V was cut by 0 bases and J by 0 bases, with 7 bases left in between. This CDR3 has 15 amino acids. Germline V gives CDR1 SGHRS, CDR2 YFSETQ. The CDR3 protein is CASSLDRISGNTIYF. The CDR3 nucleotides read TGCGCCAGCAGCTTGGACAGGATCTCTGGAAACACCATATATTTT.

This clone was picked up a small number of times. The chain has TRBV5-5 and TRBJ1-2; D is perhaps TRBD1 (5 bases). V dropped 0 bases and J dropped 3 bases, with 15 bases sitting between them. CDR1 is SGHKS, CDR2 YYEKEE, per germline (reference sequence). This CDR3 has 16 residues. The CDR3 loop is CASSLAGSGLDYGYTF. The CDR3 coding sequence is TGTGCCAGCAGCTTGGCCGGGTCAGGGCTTGACTATGGCTACACCTTC. The complete variable domain, with remaining parts taken from reference TRBV5-5 and TRBJ1-2, reads DAGVTQSPTHLIKTRGQQVTLRCSPISGHKSVSWYQQVLGQGPQFIFQYYEKEERGRGNFPDRFSARQFPNYSSELNVNALLLGDSALYLCASSLAGSGLDYGYTFGSGTRLTVV.

The chain links TRBV19 to TRBJ1-5; 7 bases line up with TRBD1. Per germline, CDR1 LNHDA and CDR2 SQIVND (reference sequence). The CDR3 has 14 residues. Germline trimming cut 10 bases from V and 0 bases from J; bases unmatched to any gene: 6. The CDR3 protein is CATQTGNSNQPQHF. CDR3 in DNA: TGTGCCACACAGACAGGGAATAGCAATCAGCCCCAGCATTTT.

The chain uses TRBV6-6 and TRBJ1-5, with D possibly matching TRBD1 (5 bases). Trimming removed 6 bases at V and 2 bases at J, with 17 bases between. Germline assignment: CDR1 MNHNY and CDR2 SVGAGI (reference sequence). The CDR3 consists of 16 residues. CDR3 DNA sequence: TGTGCCAGCAGCACCGCAGGGATAGGGGGCAATCAGCCCCAGCATTTT. This codes for CASSTAGIGGNQPQHF.

This chain uses TRBV12-3 or TRBV12-4 with TRBJ1-2, with TRBD1 as a possible D gene (6 bases). The CDR3 runs to 13 residues. Between the trimmed V and J ends, which lost 6 bases and 8 bases, there was a span of 16 bases. In nucleotides, the CDR3 is TGTGCCAGCAGAAAACAGGGCTTCTACGGCTACACCTTC. Encoded protein: CASRKQGFYGYTF.

CDR3: CASRAGLEAFF. In DNA form, the CDR3 reads TGCGCCAGCAGGGCGGGGCTTGAAGCTTTCTTT. This chain links TRBV4-1 with TRBJ1-1; D may be TRBD1 (5 bases). The CDR3 spans 11 residues. Trimming took off 6 bases at V and 7 bases at J, with 9 bases between the two ends. Per germline, CDR1 MGHRA and CDR2 YSYEKL.

V usage is TRBV19 and J usage is TRBJ1-2; D is perhaps TRBD1 (6 bases). V was clipped by 2 bases and J by 2 bases, with 9 bases between them. This CDR3 contains 14 residues. Looked up from germline, CDR1 is LNHDA and CDR2 is SQIVND (reference sequence). CDR3 coding DNA: TGTGCCAGTAGTATAACCGGACAGAACTATGGCTACACCTTC. It specifies CASSITGQNYGYTF.

A few counts support this clone. V is TRBV28 and J is TRBJ2-7; TRBD1 matches 10 bases. V lost 6 bases and J lost 7; bases outside the gene matches: 6. This CDR3 spans 13 amino acids. In germline, CDR1 is MDHEN, CDR2 SYDVKM. This chain's CDR3 is CASSRQGAGEQYF. In nucleotides, the CDR3 is TGTGCCAGCAGCCGACAGGGGGCGGGTGAGCAGTACTTC.

The chain has TRBV19 and TRBJ1-6; D may be TRBD1 (6 bases). Germline V gene data show CDR1 as LNHDA and CDR2 as SQIVND (reference sequence). Trimming shortened V by 5 bases and J by 8 bases, and 13 bases separated the two germline ends. The CDR3 totals 14 residues. Written as DNA, the CDR3 is TGTGCCAGTAGTGTGGGGGCCTTATATTCACCCCTCCACTTT. Translating it yields CASSVGALYSPLHF.

This chain connects TRBV7-2 to TRBJ2-6; D possibly corresponds to TRBD1 (6 bases). Looked up from germline, CDR1 is SGHTA and CDR2 is FQGNSA. Trimming removed 5 bases from V and 1 base from J, with 12 bases in between. This CDR3 comprises 16 residues. The DNA for the CDR3 is TGTGCCAGCAGCCCCCAGGGGTTTTCTGGGGCCAACGTCCTGACTTTC. This codes for CASSPQGFSGANVLTF.

The chain has TRBV18 and TRBJ1-2; perhaps TRBD1 as D (6 bases). The CDR3 runs 15 residues. Per germline, CDR1 KGHSH and CDR2 LQKENI. V was shortened by 3 bases and J by 9 bases, with 20 bases between the two germline ends. CDR3 in DNA: TGTGCCAGCTCACCCCCCGAGGGGGGGGCAGCGAGCTACACCTTC. It specifies CASSPPEGGAASYTF. The variable domain in full, completed from reference TRBV18 and TRBJ1-2, reads NAGVMQNPRHLVRRRGQEARLRCSPMKGHSHVYWYRQLPEEGLKFMVYLQKENIIDESGMPKERFSAEFPKEGPSILRIQQVVRGDSAAYFCASSPPEGGAASYTFGSGTRLTVV.

The gene calls are TRBV7-9 and TRBJ1-6; 7 bases align to TRBD1. J was trimmed by 5 bases and V by 3 bases; bases with no gene match: 1. The CDR3 consists of 14 residues. Germline CDR1 and CDR2: SEHNR and FQNEAQ (reference sequence). CDR3 residues: CASSFGQDNSPLHF. The CDR3 bases are TGTGCCAGCAGCTTTGGACAGGATAATTCACCCCTCCACTTT. The full variable domain, with the rest looked up from reference TRBV7-9 and TRBJ1-6, is DTGVSQNPRHKITKRGQNVTFRCDPISEHNRLYWYRQTLGQGPEFLTYFQNEAQLEKSRLLSDRFSAERPKGSFSTLEIQRTEQGDSAMYLCASSFGQDNSPLHFGNGTRLTVT.

The chain recombines TRBV28 with TRBJ2-7; weak D call: TRBD1 (5 bases). V dropped 10 bases and J dropped 3 bases, with 13 bases sitting between them. The CDR3 runs to 12 residues. The germline V gene has CDR1 MDHEN and CDR2 SYDVKM. The CDR3 reads CATRGPIYEQYF. DNA for the CDR3: TGTGCCACAAGGGGCCCGATCTACGAGCAGTACTTC.

The chain is built from TRBV7-8 and TRBJ1-3; D is ambiguous. Germline values: CDR1 SGHVS, CDR2 FQNEAQ. The CDR3 is made up of 15 amino acids. Trimming left V 2 bases short and J 0 bases short, with 8 bases between. DNA of the CDR3: TGTGCCAGCAGCTTAAACAGATTCTCTGGAAACACCATATATTTT. This translates into CASSLNRFSGNTIYF.